The 20 T cell receptor beta chains presented below share a single source sample, sequenced in a study of blood T cell repertoires in COVID-19. Libraries were prepared by immunoSEQ multiplex PCR; TCRdb keeps only in-frame clonotypes and omits some of them. The sample holds roughly 41,000 clones, roughly four fifths seen once. The sequenced sample was peripheral blood. Receptors were obtained from a woman of 80 years or more with acute or convalescent COVID-19.

V is TRBV7-2 and J is TRBJ1-2; perhaps TRBD1 as D (5 bases). The germline V gene encodes CDR1 SGHTA and CDR2 FQGNSA. The CDR3 length is 15 residues. V was pared by 4 bases and J by 6 bases, with 18 bases between. In DNA, the CDR3 is TGTGCCAGCAGCTGGAGGGACCCAGGAGTCGATGGCTACACCTTC. Protein product: CASSWRDPGVDGYTF.

V is TRBV6-5 and J is TRBJ1-1; 12 nucleotides align to TRBD1. Germline V gene data show CDR1 as MNHEY and CDR2 as SVGAGI. The CDR3 totals 14 residues. The V gene end was trimmed by 6 bases and the J gene end by 3 bases; junction bases not matched to a gene: 2. The CDR3 reads CASSGTGGHTEAFF. DNA for the CDR3: TGTGCCAGCAGCGGGACAGGGGGCCACACTGAAGCTTTCTTT.

The rearrangement uses TRBV4-2 and TRBJ1-4; tentatively, D is TRBD1 (5 bases). Germline V gene lookup returns CDR1 LGHNA and CDR2 YNFKEQ. The CDR3 runs 17 residues. Trimming took 3 bases from V and 2 from J, leaving 16 bases between them. The chain's CDR3 is CASSQGPGGETNEKLFF. CDR3 coding DNA: TGTGCCAGCAGCCAGGGCCCCGGGGGGGAGACTAATGAAAAACTGTTTTTT.

This clone was found a few times. The chain recombines TRBV7-9 with TRBJ1-4; D is perhaps TRBD1 (6 bases). Trimming left V 5 bases short and J 1 base short, with 14 bases between. Germline V gene data show CDR1 as SEHNR and CDR2 as FQNEAQ (reference sequence). The CDR3 has 16 residues. Here the CDR3 reads CASSRDGRGTNEKLFF. CDR3 coding DNA: TGTGCCAGCAGCCGGGACGGCAGGGGAACTAATGAAAAACTGTTTTTT.

Concerning this clone: Other DNA sequences in this sample translate to the same CDR3. V and J are TRBV9 and TRBJ2-1; 8 nucleotides align to TRBD1. Germline V gene data show CDR1 as SGDLS and CDR2 as YYNGEE. J lost 0 bases, V lost 3 bases, and 11 bases had no gene match. The CDR3 is 18 residues long. CDR3: CASSADGRGPVSYNEQFF. In nucleotides, the CDR3 is TGTGCCAGCAGCGCCGATGGCAGGGGGCCCGTCTCCTACAATGAGCAGTTCTTC.

The V call is TRBV2, the J call TRBJ1-2; TRBD1 is a possible D gene (6 bases). This CDR3 region has 14 residues. Between the trimmed V and J ends, which lost 1 base and 8 bases, there was a span of 14 bases. Germline CDR1 and CDR2: SNHLY and FYNNEI. DNA of the CDR3: TGTGCCAGCAGTGAAGGAACAGGGAGTAGAGGCTACACCTTC. Translated, it gives CASSEGTGSRGYTF.

The chain recombines TRBV6-5 with TRBJ2-7; TRBD1 aligns across 8 bases. The V and J ends lost 6 bases and 4 bases, in that order; junction bases with no gene match: 8. This CDR3 has 14 residues. Per the germline V gene, CDR1 is MNHEY and CDR2 is SVGAGI. The CDR3 DNA sequence: TGTGCCAGCAGCCATGGACAGGGAAATTACGAGCAGTACTTC. This gives the protein CASSHGQGNYEQYF.

V gene TRBV28 combines with J gene TRBJ2-6; D remains unclear. Germline V CDR1 and CDR2: MDHEN, SYDVKM. The CDR3 contains 14 residues. V shed 7 bases and J shed 4 bases, with 11 bases lying between them. In DNA form, the CDR3 reads TGTGCCAGCAACGCGCGGTCCGGGGCCAACGTCCTGACTTTC. Its translation: CASNARSGANVLTF.

The chain couples TRBV24-1 to TRBJ2-1; possible D gene TRBD1, 7 bases. CDR3 length: 16 residues. Trimming removed 4 bases from V and 6 bases from J, with 18 bases in between. CDR1 is KGHDR, CDR2 SFDVKD, per germline. This CDR3 reads CATSEGGGATLNEQFF. Written as DNA, the CDR3 is TGTGCCACCAGTGAAGGGGGCGGGGCCACTCTCAATGAGCAGTTCTTC.

The chain is built from TRBV6-5 and TRBJ2-3; D uncertain. Germline V gene sequence: CDR1 MNHEY, CDR2 SVGAGI. The CDR3 covers 11 residues. This chain's CDR3 is CATNRVDTQYF. CDR3 DNA: TGTGCGACCAACCGGGTCGATACGCAGTATTTT.

The CDR3 sequence: CASSPSTGNSPLHF. The CDR3 bases are TGTGCCAGCAGTCCGTCGACAGGGAATTCACCCCTCCACTTT. V gene TRBV28 combines with J gene TRBJ1-6; 7 positions agree with TRBD1. The V segment lost 5 bases and the J segment 7 bases; nucleotides outside the gene matches: 5. The germline V gene encodes CDR1 MDHEN and CDR2 SYDVKM. This CDR3 region has 14 residues. Full variable domain (missing parts from reference TRBV28 and TRBJ1-6): DVKVTQSSRYLVKRTGEKVFLECVQDMDHENMFWYRQDPGLGLRLIYFSYDVKMKEKGDIPEGYSVSREKKERFSLILESASTNQTSMYLCASSPSTGNSPLHFGNGTRLTVT.

This chain links TRBV19 with TRBJ1-5; no clear D. Trimming removed 1 base from V and 6 bases from J, with 13 bases in between. Germline CDR1 reads LNHDA; CDR2 reads SQIVND (reference sequence). This CDR3 region has 15 residues. The chain's CDR3 is CASSIAGNGRQPQHF. The CDR3 nucleotides are TGTGCCAGTAGTATAGCGGGGAACGGGCGTCAGCCCCAGCATTTT.

Only one count was recorded for this clone. The chain recombines TRBV19 with TRBJ1-2; TRBD1 aligns across 8 bases. The CDR3 consists of 17 residues. Germline assignment: CDR1 LNHDA and CDR2 SQIVND (reference sequence). With V trimmed by 6 bases and J by 3 bases, 15 bases remained unmatched. The CDR3 protein is CASSPSWTGRVDYGYTF. The CDR3 nucleotides are TGTGCCAGTAGCCCATCCTGGACAGGGAGAGTGGACTATGGCTACACCTTC.

The V call is TRBV12-3 or TRBV12-4, the J call TRBJ1-1, with TRBD1 as a possible D gene (5 bases). The CDR3 has 13 amino acids. V lost 7 bases, J lost 8 bases, and 17 bases lay in between. CDR3 coding DNA: TGTGCCAGCACTCTCCCCGGGACTTCGGAAGCTTTCTTT. It specifies CASTLPGTSEAFF.

The chain links TRBV6-5 to TRBJ1-2; no firm D call. V was pared by 5 bases and J by 0 bases, with 10 bases between. The CDR3 has 14 residues. Germline V gene data show CDR1 as MNHEY and CDR2 as SVGAGI. The CDR3 reads CASSPFVTNYGYTF. The CDR3 DNA reads as TGTGCCAGCAGTCCTTTTGTTACTAACTATGGCTACACCTTC.

V usage is TRBV4-2 and J usage is TRBJ2-7, with 10 positions matching TRBD2. Losses at the gene ends were 6 bases for V and 0 bases for J; bases not matched to a gene: 5. CDR3 size: 15 residues. The germline CDR1 and CDR2 sequences are LGHNA and YNFKEQ. CDR3 region: CASSTSGDPSYEQYF. The CDR3 nucleotides are TGTGCCAGCAGTACTAGCGGGGATCCCTCCTACGAGCAGTACTTC.

A single count supports this clone. This chain connects TRBV19 to TRBJ1-1; 7 bases are a match to TRBD1. V was clipped by 6 bases and J by 7 bases; unmatched bases: 5. From germline, CDR1 is LNHDA and CDR2 SQIVND (reference sequence). The CDR3 consists of 12 residues. The CDR3 DNA follows: TGTGCCAGTAGCATTAGGGACAGTGAAGCTTTCTTT. Translation gives CASSIRDSEAFF.

The V call is TRBV9, the J call TRBJ1-2; D might be TRBD1 (6 bases). Germline V lookup: CDR1 SGDLS, CDR2 YYNGEE. V lost 0 bases to trimming and J lost 4 bases, with 7 bases between them. This CDR3 contains 13 residues. Here the CDR3 reads CASSVVGGYGYTF. The CDR3 region has the DNA TGTGCCAGCAGCGTAGTAGGGGGCTATGGCTACACCTTC.

V usage is TRBV7-6 and J usage is TRBJ1-1, with D perhaps TRBD1 (5 bases). The ends were cut back, 5 bases at V and 0 bases at J, with 16 bases in the middle. The CDR3 has 16 amino acids. CDR1 and CDR2 (germline): SGHVS, FNYEAQ. In DNA form, the CDR3 reads TGTGCCAGCAGCCGGACTGGGGACTCAGTGAACACTGAAGCTTTCTTT. Translating gives CASSRTGDSVNTEAFF. Full variable domain (missing parts from reference TRBV7-6 and TRBJ1-1): GAGVSQSPRYKVTKRGQDVALRCDPISGHVSLYWYRQALGQGPEFLTYFNYEAQQDKSGLPNDRFSAERPEGSISTLTIQRTEQRDSAMYRCASSRTGDSVNTEAFFGQGTRLTVV.

A note on this clone: At one of its ends the junction is not consistent with the germline gene, which may arise from a read error. The V gene is TRBV5-1, the J gene TRBJ1-2; 7 bases are shared with TRBD1. The CDR3 is 13 residues long. Germline lookup yields CDR1 SGHRS and CDR2 YFSETQ. The CDR3 nucleotides are TGCGCCAGCAGCATCGGGACAGCGTATGGCCACACCTTC. Amino acids: CASSIGTAYGHTF. Full variable domain (outside the CDR3, taken from reference TRBV5-1 and TRBJ1-2): KAGVTQTPRYLIKTRGQQVTLSCSPISGHRSVSWYQQTPGQGLQFLFEYFSETQRNKGNFPGRFSGRQFSNSRSEMNVSTLELGDSALYLCASSIGTAYGHTFGSGTRLTVV.